The rows below give T cell receptor beta chains drawn from one sample of a study of cytomegalovirus exposure and HLA in healthy donors. Using immunoSEQ multiplex PCR, the repertoire was profiled, and TCRdb retains in-frame clones only, with some absent. The top ten clones hold about 2.2% of a sample with about 120,000 clones, more than 75% of them seen once. Sequenced sample: PBMCs. These receptors originate from a woman in her twenties or thirties in good health and CMV-seronegative. Each CDR3 is given with its conserved first and last residue. Fields, in order: CDR3 protein, CDR3 DNA, V gene, J gene, D gene, clone size. D genes are given only for firm matches. Expanded clones are given a class, and other clones once, few, many or no size at all.

CDR3aa: CASSAGRDYNEQFF
CDR3nt: TGTGCCAGCAGTGCGGGGCGGGACTACAATGAGCAGTTCTTC
v_gene: TRBV2
j_gene: TRBJ2-1
d_gene: -
abundance: -

CDR3aa: CASSSRIGGLGELFF
CDR3nt: TGTGCCAGCAGCTCCCGTATAGGGGGCTTGGGGGAGCTGTTTTTT
v_gene: TRBV5-6
j_gene: TRBJ2-2
d_gene: TRBD1
abundance: -

CDR3aa: CASSVGQRNPTGELFF
CDR3nt: TGTGCCAGCAGCGTAGGGCAACGAAACCCTACCGGGGAGCTGTTTTTT
v_gene: TRBV9
j_gene: TRBJ2-2
d_gene: -
abundance: -

CDR3aa: CASSTNRRSNYGYTF
CDR3nt: TGTGCCAGTAGTACCAACAGGCGCTCAAACTATGGCTACACCTTC
v_gene: TRBV19
j_gene: TRBJ1-2
d_gene: -
abundance: -

CDR3aa: CASSPGQGAMGTEAFF
CDR3nt: TGTGCCAGCTCACCTGGCCAGGGGGCAATGGGCACTGAAGCTTTCTTT
v_gene: TRBV18
j_gene: TRBJ1-1
d_gene: TRBD1
abundance: -

CDR3aa: CASSLLTSGVTAKNIQYF
CDR3nt: TGTGCCAGCAGCTTGTTGACTAGCGGGGTTACAGCCAAAAACATTCAGTACTTC
v_gene: TRBV13
j_gene: TRBJ2-4
d_gene: TRBD2
abundance: -

CDR3aa: CALQGVAYEQYF
CDR3nt: TGTGCATTACAGGGGGTAGCCTACGAGCAGTACTTC
v_gene: TRBV6-1
j_gene: TRBJ2-7
d_gene: TRBD1
abundance: -

CDR3aa: CASRQGARRDGYTF
CDR3nt: TGTGCCAGCAGGCAGGGGGCGCGTCGGGATGGCTACACCTTC
v_gene: TRBV27
j_gene: TRBJ1-2
d_gene: TRBD1
abundance: -

CDR3aa: CASSFSGGAYEQYF
CDR3nt: TGTGCCAGCAGCTTTAGCGGGGGAGCCTACGAGCAGTACTTC
v_gene: TRBV11-3
j_gene: TRBJ2-7
d_gene: TRBD2
abundance: -

CDR3aa: CASSLTGQANEKLFF
CDR3nt: TGTGCCAGCAGCTTGACGGGACAGGCTAATGAAAAACTGTTTTTT
v_gene: TRBV7-9
j_gene: TRBJ1-4
d_gene: TRBD1
abundance: -

CDR3aa: CASSSAGDTQYF
CDR3nt: TGTGCCAGCAGTTCCGCCGGAGATACGCAGTATTTT
v_gene: TRBV27
j_gene: TRBJ2-3
d_gene: -
abundance: once

CDR3aa: CASSTREGPYEQYF
CDR3nt: TGTGCCAGCAGCACCCGGGAAGGGCCCTACGAGCAGTACTTC
v_gene: TRBV7-8
j_gene: TRBJ2-7
d_gene: -
abundance: once

CDR3aa: CASSQDRQRPNYGYTF
CDR3nt: TGCGCCAGCAGCCAAGATCGACAGCGACCTAACTATGGCTACACCTTC
v_gene: TRBV4-3
j_gene: TRBJ1-2
d_gene: -
abundance: -

CDR3aa: CASSFRNSRTDTQYF
CDR3nt: TGTGCCAGCAGCTTCAGGAATAGTCGCACAGATACGCAGTATTTT
v_gene: TRBV7-2
j_gene: TRBJ2-3
d_gene: -
abundance: -

CDR3aa: CASSSKIGYGYTF
CDR3nt: TGTGCCAGCAGCTCAAAAATCGGTTATGGCTACACCTTC
v_gene: TRBV14
j_gene: TRBJ1-2
d_gene: -
abundance: few

CDR3aa: CASSLLRAGGYTF
CDR3nt: TGTGCCAGCAGCCTACTGCGGGCAGGCGGCTACACCTTC
v_gene: TRBV6-5
j_gene: TRBJ1-2
d_gene: -
abundance: -

CDR3aa: CASVTDSDSGNTIYF
CDR3nt: TGTGCCTCTGTGACTGACAGCGACTCTGGAAACACCATATATTTT
v_gene: TRBV5-8
j_gene: TRBJ1-3
d_gene: -
abundance: -

CDR3aa: CASSTDRGDEQYF
CDR3nt: TGTGCCAGCAGCACCGACAGGGGGGACGAGCAGTACTTC
v_gene: TRBV7-2
j_gene: TRBJ2-7
d_gene: TRBD1
abundance: -

CDR3aa: CASSKTGFSGNTIYF
CDR3nt: TGTGCCAGCAGTAAAACAGGCTTCTCTGGAAACACCATATATTTT
v_gene: TRBV6-6
j_gene: TRBJ1-3
d_gene: -
abundance: -

CDR3aa: CVAALGDEQYF
CDR3nt: TGTGTAGCGGCTTTAGGGGACGAGCAGTACTTC
v_gene: TRBV11-3
j_gene: TRBJ2-7
d_gene: -
abundance: once

CDR3aa: CASRRGDRGSPLHF
CDR3nt: TGTGCCAGTAGGAGAGGGGACAGGGGGTCACCCCTCCACTTT
v_gene: TRBV19
j_gene: TRBJ1-6
d_gene: TRBD1
abundance: -

CDR3aa: CASSPRTGDEKLFF
CDR3nt: TGTGCCAGCTCACCCCGGACAGGGGATGAAAAACTGTTTTTT
v_gene: TRBV18
j_gene: TRBJ1-4
d_gene: TRBD1
abundance: -

CDR3aa: CASSQGAGTGGAGYGYTF
CDR3nt: TGCGCCAGCAGCCAAGGGGCCGGGACAGGGGGCGCGGGGTATGGCTACACCTTC
v_gene: TRBV4-1
j_gene: TRBJ1-2
d_gene: TRBD1
abundance: -

CDR3aa: CASSSTGLMSYEQYF
CDR3nt: TGTGCCAGCAGTTCAACAGGGTTAATGTCCTACGAGCAGTACTTC
v_gene: TRBV27
j_gene: TRBJ2-7
d_gene: -
abundance: -

CDR3aa: CASSLAIVGQGPTYEQYF
CDR3nt: TGTGCCAGCAGCTTAGCTATAGTGGGACAGGGACCTACCTACGAGCAGTACTTC
v_gene: TRBV11-2
j_gene: TRBJ2-7
d_gene: TRBD1
abundance: -

CDR3aa: CASSERREKLFF
CDR3nt: TGTGCCAGCAGTGAACGGAGGGAAAAACTGTTTTTT
v_gene: TRBV6-1
j_gene: TRBJ1-4
d_gene: -
abundance: few

CDR3aa: CASSSAITFDNSPLHF
CDR3nt: TGTGCCAGCAGTTCCGCCATAACATTCGATAATTCACCCCTCCACTTT
v_gene: TRBV6-5
j_gene: TRBJ1-6
d_gene: -
abundance: -

CDR3aa: CASSFGGTGASRGYTF
CDR3nt: TGTGCCAGCAGCTTTGGAGGGACAGGTGCCAGTCGGGGCTACACCTTC
v_gene: TRBV7-2
j_gene: TRBJ1-2
d_gene: TRBD1
abundance: once

CDR3aa: CAWSLAGGPREQFF
CDR3nt: TGTGCCTGGAGTCTAGCGGGGGGCCCCAGGGAGCAGTTCTTC
v_gene: TRBV30
j_gene: TRBJ2-1
d_gene: TRBD2
abundance: -

CDR3aa: CASSLARDRGLEAFF
CDR3nt: TGTGCCAGCAGCTTGGCCCGGGACAGGGGGCTGGAAGCTTTCTTT
v_gene: TRBV11-2
j_gene: TRBJ1-1
d_gene: TRBD1
abundance: -

CDR3aa: CASSWTSGKSYEQYF
CDR3nt: TGTGCCAGTAGCTGGACTAGCGGAAAATCCTACGAGCAGTACTTC
v_gene: TRBV19
j_gene: TRBJ2-7
d_gene: TRBD2
abundance: -

CDR3aa: CASHGTPYSNQPQHF
CDR3nt: TGTGCCAGCCACGGGACACCTTATAGCAATCAGCCCCAGCATTTT
v_gene: TRBV19
j_gene: TRBJ1-5
d_gene: -
abundance: -

CDR3aa: CATRDYRTDTQYF
CDR3nt: TGTGCCACCCGGGACTATCGCACAGATACGCAGTATTTT
v_gene: TRBV19
j_gene: TRBJ2-3
d_gene: TRBD2
abundance: -

CDR3aa: CASSTGQGNNGYTF
CDR3nt: TGTGCCAGCAGTACAGGACAGGGGAACAATGGCTACACCTTC
v_gene: TRBV6-6
j_gene: TRBJ1-2
d_gene: TRBD1
abundance: -

CDR3aa: CASSLQGAGELFF
CDR3nt: TGTGCCAGCAGCCTACAGGGGGCCGGGGAGCTGTTTTTT
v_gene: TRBV7-2
j_gene: TRBJ2-2
d_gene: TRBD1
abundance: -